The entry that follows covers one T cell receptor (beta chain) sequence. No antigen is known for it. This record belongs to a study of monozygotic twins with inflammatory bowel disease. Whole-study results and caveats: TCRbeta diversity (inverse Simpson) was lower in IBD patients than in healthy co-twins.

Template-switch reactions added UMIs with a 6-nucleotide sample barcode. Following a re-call of the 5' RACE reads, TCRdb has one entry per CDR3 protein and lacks DNA. This sample carries 420,000 or so distinct CDR3 sequences, with under 3% going to the ten biggest clones. CDR1 is MNHNY and CDR2 is SVGAGI in the germline V gene (reference sequence). The CDR3 consists of 13 residues. The gene calls are TRBV6-6 and TRBJ1-2. The sample taken for sequencing was blood. This sequence originates from a human donor with ulcerative colitis or Crohn's disease, or a healthy co-twin of an affected twin (not recorded which). CDR3 sequence reads: CASSYSPSDGYTF.